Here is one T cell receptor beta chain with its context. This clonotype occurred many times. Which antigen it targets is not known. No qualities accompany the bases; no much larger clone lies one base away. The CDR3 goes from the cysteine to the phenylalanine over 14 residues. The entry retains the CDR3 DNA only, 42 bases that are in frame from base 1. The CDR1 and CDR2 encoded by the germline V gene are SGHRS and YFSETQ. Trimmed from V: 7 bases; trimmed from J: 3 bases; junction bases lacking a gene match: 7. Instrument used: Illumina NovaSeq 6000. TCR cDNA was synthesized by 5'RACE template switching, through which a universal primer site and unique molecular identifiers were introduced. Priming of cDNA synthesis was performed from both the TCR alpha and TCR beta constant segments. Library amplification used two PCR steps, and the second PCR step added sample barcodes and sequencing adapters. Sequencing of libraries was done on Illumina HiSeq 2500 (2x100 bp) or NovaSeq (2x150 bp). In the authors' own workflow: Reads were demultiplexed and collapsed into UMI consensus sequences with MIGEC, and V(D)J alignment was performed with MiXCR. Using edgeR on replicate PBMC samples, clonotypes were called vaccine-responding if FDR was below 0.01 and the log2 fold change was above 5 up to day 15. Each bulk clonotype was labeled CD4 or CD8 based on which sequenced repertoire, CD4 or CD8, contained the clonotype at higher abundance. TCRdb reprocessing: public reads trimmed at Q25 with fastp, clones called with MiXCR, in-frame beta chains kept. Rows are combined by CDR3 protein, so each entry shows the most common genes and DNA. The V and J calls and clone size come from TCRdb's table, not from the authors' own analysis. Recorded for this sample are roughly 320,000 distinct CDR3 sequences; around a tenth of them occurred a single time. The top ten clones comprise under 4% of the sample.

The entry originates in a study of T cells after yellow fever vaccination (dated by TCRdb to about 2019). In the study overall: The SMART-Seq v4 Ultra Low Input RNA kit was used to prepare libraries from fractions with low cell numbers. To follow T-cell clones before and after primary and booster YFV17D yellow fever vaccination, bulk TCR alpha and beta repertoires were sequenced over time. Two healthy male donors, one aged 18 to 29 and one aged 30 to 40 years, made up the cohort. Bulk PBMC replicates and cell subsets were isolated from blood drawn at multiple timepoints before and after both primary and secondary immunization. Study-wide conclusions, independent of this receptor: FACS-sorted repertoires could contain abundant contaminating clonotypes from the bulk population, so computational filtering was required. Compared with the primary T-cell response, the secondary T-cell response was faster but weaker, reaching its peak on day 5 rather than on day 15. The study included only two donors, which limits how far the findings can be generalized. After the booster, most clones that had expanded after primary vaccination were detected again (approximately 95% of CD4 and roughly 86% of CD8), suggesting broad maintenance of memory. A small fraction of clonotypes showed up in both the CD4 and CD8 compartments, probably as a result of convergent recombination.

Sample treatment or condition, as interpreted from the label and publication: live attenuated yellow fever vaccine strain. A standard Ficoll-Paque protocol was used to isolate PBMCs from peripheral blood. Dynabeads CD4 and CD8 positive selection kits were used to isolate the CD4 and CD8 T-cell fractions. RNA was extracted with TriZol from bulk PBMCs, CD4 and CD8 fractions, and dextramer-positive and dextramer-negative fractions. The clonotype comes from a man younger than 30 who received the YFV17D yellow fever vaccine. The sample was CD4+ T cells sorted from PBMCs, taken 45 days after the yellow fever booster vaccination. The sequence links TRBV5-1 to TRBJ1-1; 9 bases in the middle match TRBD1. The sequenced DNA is TGCGCCAGCGGATCACAGGGGGCGGACACTGAAGCTTTCTTT. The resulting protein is CASGSQGADTEAFF.